A single sample gave rise to the 5 T cell receptor beta chains below, sequenced in a study of T cell responses to AZD1222 COVID-19 vaccine. TCRdb keeps only in-frame clones here, not all; method: immunoSEQ multiplex PCR. The profile shows about 92,000 clones, approximately 85% of them singletons. The sample here was peripheral blood, taken on day 0 of AZD1222 vaccination. These receptors all come from an adult in good health.

The genes are TRBV6-1 and TRBJ1-1; 7 nucleotides match TRBD1. Germline V gene lookup returns CDR1 MNHNS and CDR2 SASEGT. The CDR3 runs 12 residues. The V and J ends lost 3 bases and 6 bases, in that order; junction bases with no gene match: 1. The CDR3 region has the DNA TGTGCCAGCAGTGACGGGACAGCTGAAGCTTTCTTT. It codes for CASSDGTAEAFF.

The chain uses TRBV28 and TRBJ1-3; tentative D call: TRBD1 (5 bases). The CDR3 sequence is 14 residues long. Germline values: CDR1 MDHEN, CDR2 SYDVKM. Trimming took 6 bases from V and 1 from J, leaving 10 bases between them. The CDR3 is CASSSGVSGNTIYF. CDR3 DNA: TGTGCCAGCAGCTCGGGGGTATCTGGAAACACCATATATTTT.

The chain uses TRBV4-1 and TRBJ1-2, with D possibly being TRBD1 (5 bases). CDR1 and CDR2 from the germline V gene are MGHRA and YSYEKL. The CDR3 has 15 residues. Trimming removed 6 bases from V and 1 base from J, with 15 bases in between. CDR3 bases: TGCGCCAGCAGGACCCCGGGACCGATTAACTATGGCTACACCTTC. Translating it yields CASRTPGPINYGYTF.

The V gene is TRBV21-1, the J gene TRBJ2-7. TRBV21-1 is a listed pseudogene. The CDR3 spans 8 residues. As DNA, the CDR3 is TGTGCCCCCTACGAGCAGTACTTC. Translated: CAPYEQYF.

The V and J genes are TRBV18 and TRBJ2-1; 10 nucleotides agree with TRBD1. Germline CDR1 and CDR2: KGHSH and LQKENI. The CDR3 length is 20 residues. The trim removed 4 bases at V and 2 bases at J, leaving 17 bases unmatched. CDR3 nucleotide sequence: TGTGCCAGCTCACTCCCGGGACAGGGGCCCCAGTCCATCCCCTACAATGAGCAGTTCTTC. This translates into CASSLPGQGPQSIPYNEQFF.